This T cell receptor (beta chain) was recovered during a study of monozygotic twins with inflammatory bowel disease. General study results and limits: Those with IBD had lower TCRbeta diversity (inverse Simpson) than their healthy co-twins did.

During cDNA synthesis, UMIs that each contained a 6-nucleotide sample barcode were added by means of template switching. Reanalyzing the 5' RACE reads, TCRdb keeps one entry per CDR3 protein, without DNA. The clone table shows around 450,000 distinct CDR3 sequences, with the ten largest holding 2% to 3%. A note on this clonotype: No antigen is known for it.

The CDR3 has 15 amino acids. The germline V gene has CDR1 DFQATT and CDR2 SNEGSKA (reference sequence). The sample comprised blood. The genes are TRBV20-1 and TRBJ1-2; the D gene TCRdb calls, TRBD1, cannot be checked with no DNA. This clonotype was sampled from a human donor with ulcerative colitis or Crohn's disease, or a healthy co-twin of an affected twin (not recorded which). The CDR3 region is CSATRGQGSKDGYTF.